The present entry profiles one T cell receptor (beta chain) with its context. No antigen is known for it. cDNA synthesis used the whole RNA isolate, giving expressed TCRB sequences. The table came from immunoSEQ multiplex PCR; TCRdb's copy has only in-frame clones and leaves some out. The sample contains about 700,000 clones, over 10% of which appear only once. Germline V gene lookup returns CDR1 SGDLS and CDR2 YYNGEE. V lost 3 bases to trimming and J lost 7 bases, with 18 bases between them. This CDR3 has 15 amino acids. This sample was taken from a study of beta chain features in type 1 diabetes. Study context: The samples had 100 million to 140 million sorted cells examined in all.

Whole-study findings and limits: Researchers report that Type 1 diabetes patients had moderately but significantly shorter TCRB CDR3s across all four CD4+ subsets.

The specimen sequenced was naive CD4+ T cells from blood. The clonotype comes from a man between 18 and 35 years old with type 1 diabetes. V and J are TRBV9 and TRBJ2-3; D possibly matches TRBD1 or TRBD2 (5 bases each). The CDR3 sequence: CASSEGDPLLYTQYF. Here the CDR3 DNA reads TGTGCCAGCAGCGAAGGGGACCCCCTCCTTTATACGCAGTATTTT.